This passage covers 32 T cell receptor beta chains from one sample sequenced in a study of blood T cell repertoires in COVID-19. TCRdb's table, derived via immunoSEQ multiplex PCR, lists solely in-frame clones and lacks some. The sample consists of 150,000 to 200,000 clones, approximately 85% of them appearing once. Sequenced sample: peripheral blood. The receptor set was obtained from a human donor with active or convalescent COVID-19. The donor label of this sample is uncertain.

This clone occurred a few times. The chain links TRBV19 to TRBJ1-1, with no clear D. The CDR3 consists of 13 residues. Trimming took off 4 bases at V and 4 bases at J, with 10 bases between the two ends. In germline, CDR1 is LNHDA, CDR2 SQIVND (reference sequence). The CDR3 nucleotides are TGTGCCAGTAGTAACCGGGAGTCCACTGAAGCTTTCTTT. This translates into CASSNRESTEAFF.

V usage is TRBV3-1 (or the pseudogene TRBV3-2) and J usage is TRBJ1-2; D not resolved. Trimming removed 3 bases at V and 4 bases at J, with 15 bases between. Germline lookup yields CDR1 LGHDT and CDR2 YNNKEL (reference sequence). The CDR3 runs to 15 residues. CDR3 nucleotides: TGTGCCAGCAGCCATCTTTCCCCACTCCCCTATGGCTACACCTTC. It translates to CASSHLSPLPYGYTF.

The chain joins TRBV27 to TRBJ1-6; D gene unclear. The V end lost 3 bases, the J end lost 3 bases, and 18 bases lay between the germline ends. The V gene's germline CDR1 is MNHEY and CDR2 SMNVEV (reference sequence). CDR3 length: 18 amino acids. The CDR3 DNA is TGTGCCAGCAGTTTTAATATGGAGGGTAGAGGCTATAATTCACCCCTCCACTTT. Its translation is CASSFNMEGRGYNSPLHF.

V is TRBV18 and J is TRBJ2-7; 7 bases are a match to TRBD2. CDR3 length equals 13 residues. J gave up 4 bases and V 3 bases, and 3 bases lay outside the gene matches. CDR1 is KGHSH and CDR2 is LQKENI in the germline V gene. CDR3 coding DNA: TGTGCCAGCTCACCCCTGGGGGGGTACGAGCAGTACTTC. Residues: CASSPLGGYEQYF.

The CDR3 sequence: CASSPWTGSEKLFF. The CDR3 DNA is TGTGCCAGCAGCCCCTGGACAGGGAGTGAAAAACTGTTTTTT. The chain combines TRBV7-2 with TRBJ1-4, with 8 bases that match TRBD1. CDR1 is SGHTA, CDR2 FQGNSA, per germline. With V trimmed by 5 bases and J by 7 bases, 6 bases remained unmatched. The CDR3 loop spans 14 amino acids.

This chain links TRBV29-1 with TRBJ2-7; 9 nucleotides match TRBD1. Germline trimming cut 6 bases from V and 3 bases from J; bases unmatched to any gene: 0. This CDR3 spans 11 amino acids. Germline CDR1 reads SQVTM; CDR2 reads ANQGSEA. The CDR3, as DNA: TGCAGCGTGGACAGGGGCTACGAGCAGTACTTC. Protein product: CSVDRGYEQYF.

The rearrangement links TRBV18 to TRBJ1-1; TRBD1 might be the D (5 bases). Trimming took off 5 bases at V and 2 bases at J, with 9 bases between the two ends. The CDR3 spans 13 residues. The germline V gene has CDR1 KGHSH and CDR2 LQKENI. CDR3 bases: TGTGCCAGCTCAAGGACACCCAACACTGAAGCTTTCTTT. It translates to CASSRTPNTEAFF. The entire variable domain, with the rest obtained from reference TRBV18 and TRBJ1-1, is as follows: NAGVMQNPRHLVRRRGQEARLRCSPMKGHSHVYWYRQLPEEGLKFMVYLQKENIIDESGMPKERFSAEFPKEGPSILRIQQVVRGDSAAYFCASSRTPNTEAFFGQGTRLTVV.

The genes are TRBV24-1 and TRBJ2-1; the match to TRBD1 covers 10 bases. Germline CDR1 reads KGHDR; CDR2 reads SFDVKD. The CDR3 covers 16 residues. Unmatched junction bases numbered 5, after V lost 4 bases and J lost 3 bases. The CDR3, as DNA: TGTGCCACCAGTGACCGCGGGACAGGGGTCTACAATGAGCAGTTCTTC. It is translated as CATSDRGTGVYNEQFF.

This clone was recorded once. The chain combines TRBV5-1 with TRBJ1-1; weak D call: TRBD1 (5 bases). Germline CDR1 is SGHRS and CDR2 is YFSETQ. With 1 base removed from V and 1 base from J, the gap between germline ends came to 11 bases. The CDR3 is 15 residues long. The CDR3 DNA reads TGCGCCAGCAGCTTGATTCAGGGCTCGAACACTGAAGCTTTCTTT. Protein: CASSLIQGSNTEAFF.

The chain links TRBV6-5 to TRBJ2-5, with a weak D call TRBD2 (5 bases). The CDR3 totals 15 residues. The V gene's germline CDR1 is MNHEY and CDR2 SVGAGI. V was clipped by 8 bases and J by 2 bases, with 18 bases between them. In nucleotides, the CDR3 is TGTGCCAGCGCGTCGACTACCGACAAGCAAGAGACCCAGTACTTC. Protein sequence: CASASTTDKQETQYF.

In regard to this clone: Its ends do not fully match the called genes, so a read error is possible. This sequence joins TRBV5-5 and TRBJ2-7; the D gene is possibly TRBD2 (6 bases). Germline loops: CDR1 SGHKS, CDR2 YYEKEE (reference sequence). The CDR3 runs 14 residues. CDR3 nucleotides: TGTGCCAGCAGCTTAGACGGAGGGCCCTACGGGCAGTACTTC. Encoded protein: CASSLDGGPYGQYF.

The chain is built from TRBV6-2 or TRBV6-3 and TRBJ1-5; possibly TRBD1 for D (5 bases). Trimming removed 2 bases at V and 2 bases at J, with 10 bases between. Germline CDR1 is MNHEY and CDR2 is SVGEGT. The CDR3 loop spans 15 amino acids. This CDR3 reads CASSYGTLGNQPQHF. The CDR3 bases are TGTGCCAGCAGTTACGGGACTCTGGGCAATCAGCCCCAGCATTTT.

The chain carries TRBV7-2 and TRBJ2-1; D remains ambiguous. Germline loops: CDR1 SGHTA, CDR2 FQGNSA. The CDR3 spans 12 residues. V shed 6 bases and J shed 9 bases, with 12 bases lying between them. The CDR3 sequence is CASRRPNGEQFF. The CDR3 coding sequence is TGTGCCAGCAGACGCCCGAACGGTGAGCAGTTCTTC. Filled out from reference TRBV7-2 and TRBJ2-1, the complete variable domain reads GAGVSQSPSNKVTEKGKDVELRCDPISGHTALYWYRQSLGQGLEFLIYFQGNSAPDKSGLPSDRFSAERTGGSVSTLTIQRTQQEDSAVYLCASRRPNGEQFFGPGTRLTVL.

This rearrangement joins TRBV5-6 to TRBJ1-2, with D perhaps matching TRBD1 (5 bases). V lost 1 base to trimming and J lost 6 bases, with 7 bases between them. This CDR3 has 12 residues. Germline CDR1 and CDR2: SGHDT and YYEEEE. CDR3 loop: CASSLYRNGYTF. The CDR3, as DNA: TGTGCCAGCAGCTTGTACAGGAATGGCTACACCTTC.

This clone was recorded only once. The chain carries TRBV12-5 and TRBJ2-1; the D gene is possibly TRBD2 (5 bases). V shed 1 base and J shed 6 bases, with 10 bases lying between them. This CDR3 is 14 amino acids long. Germline V CDR1 and CDR2: LGHNT, FRNRAP. CDR3 protein: CASGLAGMGNEQFF. The CDR3 DNA reads as TGTGCTAGTGGTTTGGCGGGGATGGGCAATGAGCAGTTCTTC.

The genes are TRBV7-8 and TRBJ2-7, with TRBD2 matching 15 bases. Germline CDR1 and CDR2: SGHVS and FQNEAQ. CDR3 length equals 16 residues. V shed 5 bases, J shed 5 bases, and the junction held 7 bases outside the gene matches. CDR3 protein: CASSITGTSGRHEQYF. The CDR3, as DNA: TGTGCCAGCAGCATTACCGGGACTAGCGGGAGGCACGAGCAGTACTTC. Full variable domain (remainder filled in from reference TRBV7-8 and TRBJ2-7): GAGVSQSPRYKVAKRGQDVALRCDPISGHVSLFWYQQALGQGPEFLTYFQNEAQLDKSGLPSDRFFAERPEGSVSTLKIQRTQQEDSAVYLCASSITGTSGRHEQYFGPGTRLTVT.

J is TRBJ2-7 and V is TRBV5-1; D is perhaps TRBD1 (5 bases). V lost 2 bases to trimming and J lost 6 bases, with 12 bases between them. Germline V lookup: CDR1 SGHRS, CDR2 YFSETQ. The CDR3 has 13 residues. CDR3 coding DNA: TGCGCCAGCAGCTTTACGCAGGGTGGCGAGCAGTACTTC. Its protein product is CASSFTQGGEQYF.

This clone has just one count. The genes are TRBV30 and TRBJ1-2; TRBD1 matches 8 bases. The CDR3 has 15 residues. Germline assignment: CDR1 GTSNPN and CDR2 SVGIG (reference sequence). V trimming: 0 bases; J trimming: 6 bases; junction bases outside the gene matches: 9. The CDR3 region is CAWSVGTGWVNGYTF. The CDR3 DNA is TGTGCCTGGAGTGTCGGGACAGGTTGGGTTAATGGCTACACCTTC.

In this sample, this clone turned up once. The chain is built from TRBV5-6 and TRBJ1-4; TRBD1 matches 9 bases. The CDR3 is made up of 14 amino acids. Germline V CDR1 and CDR2: SGHDT, YYEEEE. V gave up 3 bases and J gave up 8 bases; unmatched junction bases: 5. CDR3 amino acids: CASSSTGGGEKLFF. CDR3 in DNA: TGTGCCAGCAGCTCAACAGGGGGCGGCGAAAAACTGTTTTTT.

The V gene is TRBV11-2, the J gene TRBJ1-1; TRBD1 aligns across 8 bases. V lost 1 base, J lost 7 bases, and 2 bases stayed unmatched. Germline CDR1 and CDR2: SGHAT and FQNNGV. The CDR3 is 13 amino acids. The DNA for the CDR3 is TGTGCCAGCAGCTTAGTGGGACAGGTTGAAGCTTTCTTT. The encoded protein is CASSLVGQVEAFF.

This chain connects TRBV11-2 to TRBJ2-5, with D unclear. The V end lost 5 bases, the J end lost 2 bases, and 9 bases lay between the germline ends. Per the germline V gene, CDR1 is SGHAT and CDR2 is FQNNGV. The CDR3 consists of 13 residues. Here the CDR3 DNA reads TGTGCCAGCAGCCTCTACTGGCAAGAGACCCAGTACTTC. Its protein product is CASSLYWQETQYF.

The sample holds a few counts of this clone. The V and J genes are TRBV7-2 and TRBJ2-5; 7 positions agree with TRBD1. This CDR3 is 16 amino acids long. Per germline, CDR1 SGHTA and CDR2 FQGNSA. The trim removed 6 bases at V and 3 bases at J, leaving 13 bases unmatched. The CDR3 spells CASRRSTTGMEETQYF. The CDR3, as DNA: TGTGCCAGCAGACGATCTACGACAGGGATGGAAGAGACCCAGTACTTC.

The chain recombines TRBV30 with TRBJ2-6; no clear D. Trimming left V 3 bases short and J 0 bases short, with 6 bases between. The germline V gene encodes CDR1 GTSNPN and CDR2 SVGIG (reference sequence). This CDR3 is 14 amino acids long. The CDR3 DNA reads TGTGCCTGGAGGAGCATCTCTGGGGCCAACGTCCTGACTTTC. Translating gives CAWRSISGANVLTF.

V and J are TRBV3-1 (or the pseudogene TRBV3-2) and TRBJ2-3; 8 bases match TRBD2. The germline V gene has CDR1 LGHDT and CDR2 YNNKEL (reference sequence). The CDR3 runs 19 residues. The ends lost 0 bases at V and 6 bases at J; junction bases unmatched: 17. CDR3 sequence reads: CASSQDVSGRVSSPDTQYF. CDR3 coding DNA: TGTGCCAGCAGCCAAGATGTGAGCGGGAGAGTCTCCTCGCCCGATACGCAGTATTTT.

The genes are TRBV3-1 (or the pseudogene TRBV3-2) and TRBJ1-1; tentative D call: TRBD1 (6 bases). This CDR3 contains 15 residues. V was pared by 5 bases and J by 0 bases, with 13 bases between. CDR1 LGHDT and CDR2 YNNKEL come from the germline V gene (reference sequence). The CDR3 coding sequence is TGTGCCAGCAGCAATTACAGGGCAGTGAACACTGAAGCTTTCTTT. Protein: CASSNYRAVNTEAFF.

This chain joins TRBV7-2 and TRBJ1-2; TRBD1 matches at 8 bases. Unmatched junction bases numbered 16, after V lost 10 bases and J lost 0 bases. The CDR3 covers 17 residues. Germline V gene sequence: CDR1 SGHTA, CDR2 FQGNSA. The CDR3, as DNA: TGTGCCATCCGCCCATGGGGACAGGAGTTAGCTAACTATGGCTACACCTTC. Translation gives CAIRPWGQELANYGYTF.

The chain links TRBV7-2 to TRBJ2-3; 7 bases align to TRBD2. Germline assignment: CDR1 SGHTA and CDR2 FQGNSA. Germline trimming cut 5 bases from V and 4 bases from J; bases unmatched to any gene: 12. This CDR3 has 16 amino acids. This CDR3 is CASSKGAPGGADTQYF. The DNA of the CDR3 is TGTGCCAGCAGCAAAGGAGCGCCGGGAGGTGCAGATACGCAGTATTTT.

The gene calls are TRBV9 and TRBJ2-7; TRBD1 matches at 7 bases. V trimming: 0 bases; J trimming: 6 bases; junction bases outside the gene matches: 3. The CDR3 extends over 13 amino acids. CDR1 is SGDLS, CDR2 YYNGEE, per germline. In nucleotides, the CDR3 is TGTGCCAGCAGCGTAGCGCCAGGGGGCGAGCAGTACTTC. As protein: CASSVAPGGEQYF.

The chain has TRBV3-1 (or the pseudogene TRBV3-2) and TRBJ2-7; 10 nucleotides match TRBD2. Per germline, CDR1 LGHDT and CDR2 YNNKEL (reference sequence). The CDR3 covers 15 residues. The V gene end was trimmed by 1 base and the J gene end by 9 bases; junction bases not matched to a gene: 9. For the CDR3, the DNA is TGTGCCAGCAGCCAAGGACTAGCGGGCGGCGGGGGGCAGTACTTC. Protein: CASSQGLAGGGGQYF.

The chain uses TRBV5-5 and TRBJ2-1; 12 nucleotides agree with TRBD2. Germline loops: CDR1 SGHKS, CDR2 YYEKEE (reference sequence). Losses at the gene ends were 0 bases for V and 7 bases for J; bases not matched to a gene: 11. This CDR3 contains 18 residues. CDR3 nucleotides: TGTGCCAGCAGCTTGGCCCCGGCGCTAGCGGGAGGGCAAAATGAGCAGTTCTTC. Its translation: CASSLAPALAGGQNEQFF. Looking up the rest from reference TRBV5-5 and TRBJ2-1 gives the full variable domain: DAGVTQSPTHLIKTRGQQVTLRCSPISGHKSVSWYQQVLGQGPQFIFQYYEKEERGRGNFPDRFSARQFPNYSSELNVNALLLGDSALYLCASSLAPALAGGQNEQFFGPGTRLTVL.

The sample holds a few counts of this clone. The chain links TRBV25-1 to TRBJ2-7; 9 bases are a match to TRBD1. The CDR3 is made up of 18 amino acids. The germline V gene encodes CDR1 MGHDK and CDR2 SYGVNS. V trimming: 10 bases; J trimming: 3 bases; junction bases outside the gene matches: 22. The chain's CDR3 is CATQAGTGSTSVRYEQYF. For the CDR3, the DNA is TGTGCCACCCAGGCGGGGACAGGGTCAACATCGGTACGCTACGAGCAGTACTTC.

In this sample, this clone turned up once. The chain employs TRBV11-2 and TRBJ2-7, with D perhaps matching TRBD1 (5 bases). The V and J ends lost 1 base and 4 bases respectively, with 11 bases between them. CDR1 and CDR2 (germline): SGHAT, FQNNGV. The CDR3 runs to 14 residues. CDR3 in amino acids: CASSLAGPRYEQYF. The CDR3 bases are TGTGCCAGCAGCTTAGCAGGGCCGCGTTACGAGCAGTACTTC.